This T cell receptor (beta chain) was captured by sequencing in a study of T-cell memory formation after mild COVID-19. Study in general: Clustering of TCRs was largely donor specific.

Study-level findings and limits: Largely, contracting CD4+ clones fell within CM and EM, and contracting CD8+ clones within EMRA. Cross-reactive memory seemingly joined, as some responding clones were found in pre-infection memory.

TCRdb recomputed calls from the 5' RACE reads with MiXCR, one row per CDR3 protein. Here the sample spans 110,000 to 150,000 distinct CDR3 sequences, approximately 25% being singletons. V dropped 1 base and J dropped 4; count of bases not matched to a gene: 5. CDR3 length equals 15 residues. Germline CDR1 is SGHTA and CDR2 is FQGNSA. This clonotype was picked up one time. Its target is not known. This receptor was taken from an adult woman who had mild COVID-19 (a few samples of this study predate the infection). Cell type and time point are not known. The chain uses TRBV7-2 and TRBJ2-7, with 9 bases matching TRBD2. The sample consisted of PBMCs or a T cell subset sorted from them (not recorded which). Here the CDR3 DNA reads TGTGCCAGCAGCTTAGGGGGACTAGCAAGATACGAGCAGTACTTC. Translating gives CASSLGGLARYEQYF.